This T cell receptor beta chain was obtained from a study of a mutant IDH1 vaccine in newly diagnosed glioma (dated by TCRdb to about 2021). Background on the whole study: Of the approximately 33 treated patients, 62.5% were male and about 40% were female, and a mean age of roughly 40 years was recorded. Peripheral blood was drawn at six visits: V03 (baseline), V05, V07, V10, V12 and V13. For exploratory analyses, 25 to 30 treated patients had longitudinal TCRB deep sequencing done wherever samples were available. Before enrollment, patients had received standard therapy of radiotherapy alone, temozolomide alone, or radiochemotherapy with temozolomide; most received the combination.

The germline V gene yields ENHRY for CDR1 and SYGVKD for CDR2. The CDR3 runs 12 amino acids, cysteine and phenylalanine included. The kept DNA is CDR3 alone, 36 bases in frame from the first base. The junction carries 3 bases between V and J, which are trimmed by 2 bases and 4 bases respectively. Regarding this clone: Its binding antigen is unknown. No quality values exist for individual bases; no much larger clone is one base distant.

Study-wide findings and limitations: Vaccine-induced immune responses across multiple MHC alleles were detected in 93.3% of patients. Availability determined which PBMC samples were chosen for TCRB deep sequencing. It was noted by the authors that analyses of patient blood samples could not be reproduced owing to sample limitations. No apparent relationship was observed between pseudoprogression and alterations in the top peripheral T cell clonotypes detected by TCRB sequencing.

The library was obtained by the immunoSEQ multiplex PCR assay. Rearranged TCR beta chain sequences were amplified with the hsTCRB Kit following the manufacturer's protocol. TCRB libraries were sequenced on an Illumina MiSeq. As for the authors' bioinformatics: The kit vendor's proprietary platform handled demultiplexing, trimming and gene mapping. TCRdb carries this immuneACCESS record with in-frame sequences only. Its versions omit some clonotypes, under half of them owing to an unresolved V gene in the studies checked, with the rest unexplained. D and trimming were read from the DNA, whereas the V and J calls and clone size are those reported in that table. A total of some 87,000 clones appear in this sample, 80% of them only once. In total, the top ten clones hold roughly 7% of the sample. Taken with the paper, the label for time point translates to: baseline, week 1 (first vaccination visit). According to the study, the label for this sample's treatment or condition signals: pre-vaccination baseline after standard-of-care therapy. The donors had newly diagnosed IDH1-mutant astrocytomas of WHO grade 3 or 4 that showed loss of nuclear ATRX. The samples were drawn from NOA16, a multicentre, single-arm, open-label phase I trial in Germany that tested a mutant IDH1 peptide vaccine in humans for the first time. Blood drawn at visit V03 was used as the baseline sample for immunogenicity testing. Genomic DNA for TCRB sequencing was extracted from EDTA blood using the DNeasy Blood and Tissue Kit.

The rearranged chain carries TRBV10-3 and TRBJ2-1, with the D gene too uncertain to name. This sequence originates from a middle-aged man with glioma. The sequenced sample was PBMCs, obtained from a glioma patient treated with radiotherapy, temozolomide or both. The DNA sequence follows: TGTGCCATCAGTGAGCCTTACAATGAGCAGTTCTTC. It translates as CAISEPYNEQFF.